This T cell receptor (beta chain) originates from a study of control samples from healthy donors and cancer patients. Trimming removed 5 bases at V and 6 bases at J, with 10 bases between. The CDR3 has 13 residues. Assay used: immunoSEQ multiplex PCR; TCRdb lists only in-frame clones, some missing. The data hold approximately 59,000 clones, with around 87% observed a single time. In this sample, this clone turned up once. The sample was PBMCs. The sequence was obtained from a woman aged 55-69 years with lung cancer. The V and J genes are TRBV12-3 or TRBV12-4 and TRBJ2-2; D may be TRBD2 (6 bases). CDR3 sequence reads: CASSPSGAGELFF. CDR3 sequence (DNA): TGTGCCAGCAGTCCCTCGGGGGCCGGGGAGCTGTTTTTT.